Only one count was recorded for the clone carrying this TCR beta chain. Its antigen is undetermined. The CDR3 runs 13 residues. V was cut by 4 bases and J by 2 bases, with 7 bases left in between. Germline V gene lookup returns CDR1 LGHNT and CDR2 FRNRAP. The data originate from a study of cytomegalovirus exposure and HLA in healthy donors. Likely unrecorded immune exposures existed in these nominally healthy donors. Overall study findings and caveats: Sequencing likely produced, as an artifact, a cluster of highly shared sequence variants.

Use of 60 Vbeta and 13 Jbeta primers characterized the PCR. In the original workflow: Some 10 million of 65 million to 95 million unique TCR beta chains were shared, per a later count. Generated by immunoSEQ multiplex PCR, the TCRdb table keeps only in-frame clones and is missing some. That table is the source of V, J and clone size, and D and trimming were worked out from the DNA. The table lists 100,000 to 150,000 clones, roughly 70% of them singletons. The specimen sequenced was PBMCs. This chain connects TRBV12-5 to TRBJ2-3; D ambiguous. This TCR came from a middle-aged man in good health and CMV-seropositive. The chain's CDR3 is CASGSPSTDTQYF. The CDR3 nucleotides read TGTGCTAGTGGTTCCCCCTCCACAGATACGCAGTATTTT.